Shown below are 7 T cell receptor beta chains from a single sample sequenced in a study of CD8+ T cells in alopecia areata. As to treatment: oral pan-JAK inhibitor, 5-10 mg twice daily. cDNA serving as the sequencing template came from extracted, reverse transcribed RNA. Sequencing was performed with immunoSEQ multiplex PCR; in TCRdb, only in-frame clones are kept and a portion is missing. This sample yields about 220,000 clones, of which 50% to 70% are seen a single time; about 1.4% belongs to the top ten. The sequencing used CD4+ T cells sorted from blood, collected at week 4, from a patient treated with tofacitinib. The receptors come from a human donor with alopecia areata.

The chain joins TRBV4-1 to TRBJ1-2; possibly TRBD1 for D (5 bases). With 0 bases removed from V and 0 bases from J, the gap between germline ends came to 8 bases. Germline V gene sequence: CDR1 MGHRA, CDR2 YSYEKL. The CDR3 loop spans 15 amino acids. This CDR3 reads CASSQEGGTNYGYTF. CDR3 nucleotide sequence: TGCGCCAGCAGCCAAGAGGGGGGAACTAACTATGGCTACACCTTC.

The CDR3 region is CASSHGYYEQYF. The CDR3, as DNA: TGTGCCAGCAGTCACGGATATTACGAGCAGTACTTC. The rearrangement joins TRBV6-1 to TRBJ2-7; D remains ambiguous. V dropped 5 bases and J dropped 4 bases, with 9 bases sitting between them. This CDR3 is 12 amino acids long. CDR1 is MNHNS, CDR2 SASEGT, per germline.

The sample holds a few counts of this clone. The chain has TRBV28 and TRBJ2-1; D is unresolved. The CDR3 is 17 residues long. Germline loops: CDR1 MDHEN, CDR2 SYDVKM. Trimming took off 1 base at V and 0 bases at J, with 13 bases between the two ends. DNA for the CDR3: TGTGCCAGCAGTTTATCCCAGCGCACACACTCCTACAATGAGCAGTTCTTC. Translating it yields CASSLSQRTHSYNEQFF.

This clone appeared a few times. The CDR3 DNA reads as TGTGCCACCAGCTTTACTCAGGCCGCAGGGGCCAACGTCCTGACTTTC. Translation gives CATSFTQAAGANVLTF. The J gene is TRBJ2-6, the V gene TRBV15, with unresolved D. Germline CDR1 reads LNHNV; CDR2 reads YYDKDF (reference sequence). V was clipped by 5 bases and J by 4 bases, with 15 bases between them. The CDR3 contains 16 residues.

This chain connects TRBV15 to TRBJ1-2; D unclear. V was trimmed by 2 bases and J by 5 bases, leaving 15 bases between them. Germline values: CDR1 LNHNV, CDR2 YYDKDF (reference sequence). The CDR3 consists of 15 residues. CDR3 region: CATSRFRTGQYGYTF. CDR3 coding DNA: TGTGCCACCAGCAGATTCCGGACGGGTCAATATGGCTACACCTTC.

The V call is TRBV15, the J call TRBJ2-3; 9 nucleotides align to TRBD2. The CDR3 has 16 residues. Germline V gives CDR1 LNHNV, CDR2 YYDKDF (reference sequence). Trimming removed 5 bases from V and 4 bases from J; junction bases left unmatched: 10. CDR3 residues: CATSGRLADFSDTQYF. The CDR3 DNA sequence: TGTGCCACCAGCGGCAGACTAGCGGACTTCTCAGATACGCAGTATTTT.

The chain links TRBV18 to TRBJ2-7; D is uncertain. CDR1 and CDR2 (germline): KGHSH, LQKENI. V gave up 5 bases and J gave up 0 bases, with 14 bases separating them. The CDR3 is 15 amino acids. The DNA for the CDR3 is TGTGCCAGCTCATACCGGGCCACAAGCTCCTACGAGCAGTACTTC. Protein: CASSYRATSSYEQYF.